A selection of T cell receptor beta chains follows, all from one sample in a study of blood T cell repertoires in COVID-19. Clones were sequenced by immunoSEQ multiplex PCR, and TCRdb holds only the in-frame ones, with some missing. The top ten hold around 2% of the sample, which has fewer than 300,000 clones, roughly 92% seen once. The sequenced material came from peripheral blood. The receptors come from a woman in her thirties with COVID-19, enrolled during active disease. Each CDR3 is given with its conserved first and last residue.

TRBJ1-2 | TRBV6-5 | CASYDRNYGYTF
TRBJ1-2 | TRBV10-3 | CAIKKESGNPLEYGYTF
TRBJ1-5 | TRBV23-1 | CASEIQNQPQHF
TRBJ2-7 | TRBV15 | CATSSGRPSSYEQYF
TRBJ2-6 | TRBV28 | CASSLLAGTLGANVLTF
TRBJ1-1 | TRBV3-1/TRBV3-2 | CASSLRGEEAFF
TRBJ2-1 | TRBV19 | CASSIGTSGRGEQFF
TRBJ2-1 | TRBV4-1 | CASRDRDLQDEQFF
TRBJ2-1 | TRBV5-1 | CASSLQGRDNEQFF
TRBJ2-1 | TRBV9 | CASSVVAGGLDNEQFF
TRBJ2-3 | TRBV7-9 | CASSLAGQSTDTQYF
TRBJ2-7 | TRBV7-9 | CASSSLGTSNEQYF
TRBJ2-7 | TRBV1 | CTSSQGTWPSYEQYF
TRBJ2-7 | TRBV5-4 | CASRFAGGSYEQYF
TRBJ2-5 | TRBV13 | CASSLSRQETQYF
TRBJ1-1 | TRBV29-1 | CSVERGSGNTEAFF
TRBJ2-1 | TRBV4-1 | CASSVPGLYNEQFF
TRBJ2-7 | TRBV4-1 | CASSQVGVGYEQYF
TRBJ1-3 | TRBV18 | CASSPGGAGNTIYF
TRBJ2-7 | TRBV20-1 | CSATGSYEQYF
TRBJ1-2 | TRBV4-1 | CASSQGTSVYGYTF
TRBJ1-5 | TRBV30 | CAWSRGQGAQPQHF
TRBJ2-2 | TRBV6-1 | CASSGTSGSFTGELFF
TRBJ1-1 | TRBV30 | CAWSFLTGVAFF
TRBJ2-2 | TRBV30 | CAWSFGGRGNTGELFF
TRBJ2-1 | TRBV7-2 | CASRLGRGTSGSSEQFF
TRBJ2-1 | TRBV30 | CAWNQIRTSSSYNEQFF
TRBJ1-1 | TRBV5-1 | CASSSYYQNTEAFF
TRBJ1-6 | TRBV15 | CATSRDQGSVNSPLHF
TRBJ1-2 | TRBV19 | CASTSRTGGLVYGYTF
TRBJ1-6 | TRBV5-1 | CASSLVGQYNSPLHF
TRBJ2-5 | TRBV5-1 | CASRPSGNPSETQYF
TRBJ2-7 | TRBV7-2 | CASSLLVGGGHEQYF
TRBJ1-2 | TRBV2 | CASGTGTGSRGYTF
TRBJ1-1 | TRBV18 | CASSVSGQMNTEAFF
TRBJ1-1 | TRBV3-1/TRBV3-2 | CASSQGLASLNTEAFF
TRBJ2-3 | TRBV14 | CASSPGGATQYF
TRBJ2-7 | TRBV5-1 | CASSLDEREGSYEQYF
TRBJ2-1 | TRBV5-4 | CASSLSYGGGGNEQFF
TRBJ2-1 | TRBV27 | CASSSVRLADSYNEQFF
TRBJ1-2 | TRBV6-5 | CASRISRGSGYTF
TRBJ1-1 | TRBV9 | CASSGRDSANTEAFF
TRBJ2-6 | TRBV7-9 | CASSLARGPGANVLTF
TRBJ1-5 | TRBV5-3 | CARSFDRERFRNQPQHF
TRBJ1-5 | TRBV2 | CASSYRTGTGGAQPQHF
TRBJ1-5 | TRBV10-3 | CAISAGGGGNQPQHF
TRBJ1-6 | TRBV27 | CASSFPPGQGNSPLHF
TRBJ2-7 | TRBV18 | CASSTDRVTSGILSYEQYF
TRBJ2-5 | TRBV10-3 | CAISEQGGGETQYF
TRBJ2-5 | TRBV3-1/TRBV3-2 | CASSQPSGGGETQYF
TRBJ1-4 | TRBV29-1 | CSVDGGTNEKLFF
TRBJ2-1 | TRBV19 | CASRTGTDNEQFF
TRBJ2-5 | TRBV29-1 | CSVVAGEETQYF